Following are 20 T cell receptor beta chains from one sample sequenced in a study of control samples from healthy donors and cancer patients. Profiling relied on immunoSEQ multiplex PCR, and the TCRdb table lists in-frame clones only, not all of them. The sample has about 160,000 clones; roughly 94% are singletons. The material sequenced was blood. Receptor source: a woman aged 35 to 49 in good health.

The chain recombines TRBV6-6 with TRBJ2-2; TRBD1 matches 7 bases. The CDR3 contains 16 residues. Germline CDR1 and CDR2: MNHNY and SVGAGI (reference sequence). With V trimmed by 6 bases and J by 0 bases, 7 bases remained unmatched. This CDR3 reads CASRTRQGANTGELFF. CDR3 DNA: TGTGCCAGCAGGACCAGACAGGGTGCGAACACCGGGGAGCTGTTTTTT.

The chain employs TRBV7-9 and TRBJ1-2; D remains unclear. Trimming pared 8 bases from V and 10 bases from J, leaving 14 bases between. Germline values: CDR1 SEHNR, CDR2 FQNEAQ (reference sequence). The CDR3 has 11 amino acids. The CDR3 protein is CASFRQGFYTF. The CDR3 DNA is TGTGCCAGCTTTAGGCAAGGCTTCTACACCTTC.

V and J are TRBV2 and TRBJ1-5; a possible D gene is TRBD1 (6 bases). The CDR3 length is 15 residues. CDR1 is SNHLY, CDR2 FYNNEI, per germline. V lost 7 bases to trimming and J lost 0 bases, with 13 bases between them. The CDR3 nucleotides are TGTGCCAGCAAATGGACAGATAATAGCAATCAGCCCCAGCATTTT. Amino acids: CASKWTDNSNQPQHF. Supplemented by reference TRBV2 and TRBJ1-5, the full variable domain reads EPEVTQTPSHQVTQMGQEVILRCVPISNHLYFYWYRQILGQKVEFLVSFYNNEISEKSEIFDDQFSVERPDGSNFTLKIRSTKLEDSAMYFCASKWTDNSNQPQHFGDGTRLSIL.

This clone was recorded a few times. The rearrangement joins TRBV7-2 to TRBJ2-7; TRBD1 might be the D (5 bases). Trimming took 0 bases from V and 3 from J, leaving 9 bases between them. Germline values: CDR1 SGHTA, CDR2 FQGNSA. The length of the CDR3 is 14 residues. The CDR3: CASSLAPDSYEQYF. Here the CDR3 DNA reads TGTGCCAGCAGCTTAGCGCCCGACAGCTACGAGCAGTACTTC.

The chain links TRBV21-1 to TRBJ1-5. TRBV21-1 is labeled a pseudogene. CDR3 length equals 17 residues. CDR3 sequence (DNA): TGTGCCAGCAGCAAAGTTGGAGGGCTGTTTAGCAATCAGCCCCAGCATTTT. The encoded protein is CASSKVGGLFSNQPQHF.

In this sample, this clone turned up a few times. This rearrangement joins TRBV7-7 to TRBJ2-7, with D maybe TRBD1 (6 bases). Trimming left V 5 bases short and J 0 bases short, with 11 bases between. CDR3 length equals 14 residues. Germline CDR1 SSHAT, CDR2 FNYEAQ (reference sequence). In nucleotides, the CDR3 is TGTGCCAGCAGCATGGACAGCGGCTCCTACGAGCAGTACTTC. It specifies CASSMDSGSYEQYF. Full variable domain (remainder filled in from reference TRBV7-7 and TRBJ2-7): GAGVSQSPRYKVTKRGQDVTLRCDPISSHATLYWYQQALGQGPEFLTYFNYEAQPDKSGLPSDRFSAERPEGSISTLTIQRTEQRDSAMYRCASSMDSGSYEQYFGPGTRLTVT.

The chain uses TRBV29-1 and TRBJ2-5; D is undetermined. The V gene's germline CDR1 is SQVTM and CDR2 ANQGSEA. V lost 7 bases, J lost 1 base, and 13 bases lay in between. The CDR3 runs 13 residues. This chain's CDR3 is CSATRWAQETQYF. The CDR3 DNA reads TGCAGCGCCACAAGGTGGGCCCAAGAGACCCAGTACTTC.

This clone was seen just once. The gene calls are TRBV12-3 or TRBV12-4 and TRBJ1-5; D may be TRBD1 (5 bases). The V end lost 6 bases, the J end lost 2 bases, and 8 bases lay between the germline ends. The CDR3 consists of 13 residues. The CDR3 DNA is TGTGCCAGCAGCGACAGCCGCAATCAGCCCCAGCATTTT. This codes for CASSDSRNQPQHF.

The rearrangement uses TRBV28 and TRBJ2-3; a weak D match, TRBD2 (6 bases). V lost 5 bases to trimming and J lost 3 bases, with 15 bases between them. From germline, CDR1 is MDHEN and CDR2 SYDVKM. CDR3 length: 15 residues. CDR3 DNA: TGTGCCAGCAGTGGGGGGAATTTTCAGACAGATACGCAGTATTTT. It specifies CASSGGNFQTDTQYF.

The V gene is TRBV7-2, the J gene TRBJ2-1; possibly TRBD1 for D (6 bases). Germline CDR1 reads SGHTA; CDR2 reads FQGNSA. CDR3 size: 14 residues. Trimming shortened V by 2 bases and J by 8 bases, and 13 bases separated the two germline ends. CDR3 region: CASSLNRELHEQFF. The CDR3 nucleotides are TGTGCCAGCAGCTTAAACAGGGAATTACATGAGCAGTTCTTC.

The CDR3 sequence is CASSLNTGEQFF. The CDR3 DNA reads TGTGCCAGCAGCTTAAATACAGGAGAGCAGTTCTTC. The V call is TRBV5-8, the J call TRBJ2-1, with a weak D call TRBD1 (5 bases). V lost 2 bases, J lost 10 bases, and 10 bases lay in between. Germline assignment: CDR1 SGHTS and CDR2 YDEGEE. This CDR3 has 12 residues.

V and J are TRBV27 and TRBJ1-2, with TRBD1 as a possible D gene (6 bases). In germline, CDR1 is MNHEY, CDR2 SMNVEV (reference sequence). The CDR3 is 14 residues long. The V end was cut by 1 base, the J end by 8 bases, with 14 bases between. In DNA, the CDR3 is TGTGCCAGCAGTTTATATCGGGGGGCTTGGGGCTACACCTTC. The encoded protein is CASSLYRGAWGYTF.

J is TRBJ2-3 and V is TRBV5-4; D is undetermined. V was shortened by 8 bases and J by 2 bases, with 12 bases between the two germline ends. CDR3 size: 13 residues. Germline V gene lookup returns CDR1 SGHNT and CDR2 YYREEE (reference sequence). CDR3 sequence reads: CARSRDVTDTQYF. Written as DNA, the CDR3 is TGTGCCAGATCAAGAGACGTCACAGATACGCAGTATTTT.

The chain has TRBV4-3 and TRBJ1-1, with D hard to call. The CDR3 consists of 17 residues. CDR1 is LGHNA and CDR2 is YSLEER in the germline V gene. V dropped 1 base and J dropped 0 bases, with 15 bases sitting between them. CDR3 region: CASSQVSSSRLNTEAFF. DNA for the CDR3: TGCGCCAGCAGCCAAGTATCTAGTTCCAGATTGAACACTGAAGCTTTCTTT.

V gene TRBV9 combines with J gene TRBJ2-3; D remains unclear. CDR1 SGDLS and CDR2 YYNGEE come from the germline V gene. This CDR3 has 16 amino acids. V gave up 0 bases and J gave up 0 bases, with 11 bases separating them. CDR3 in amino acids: CASSVGPSLSTDTQYF. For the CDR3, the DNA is TGTGCCAGCAGCGTAGGACCTAGTCTTAGCACAGATACGCAGTATTTT.

The CDR3 spells CASSPGHQETQYF. The CDR3 DNA sequence: TGTGCCAGCAGCCCCGGGCACCAAGAGACCCAGTACTTC. The chain couples TRBV11-2 to TRBJ2-5; no firm D call. From germline, CDR1 is SGHAT and CDR2 FQNNGV. Trimming took 5 bases from V and 0 from J, leaving 7 bases between them. The CDR3 runs to 13 residues. Drawing the rest from reference TRBV11-2 and TRBJ2-5, the complete variable domain is EAGVAQSPRYKIIEKRQSVAFWCNPISGHATLYWYQQILGQGPKLLIQFQNNGVVDDSQLPKDRFSAERLKGVDSTLKIQPAKLEDSAVYLCASSPGHQETQYFGPGTRLLVL.

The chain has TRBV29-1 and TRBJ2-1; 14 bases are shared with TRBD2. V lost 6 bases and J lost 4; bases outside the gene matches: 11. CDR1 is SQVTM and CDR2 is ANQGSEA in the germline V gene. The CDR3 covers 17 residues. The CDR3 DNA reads TGCAGCGTGGCCAGACTAGCGGGGGGGCCGGGGTACAATGAGCAGTTCTTC. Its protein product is CSVARLAGGPGYNEQFF.

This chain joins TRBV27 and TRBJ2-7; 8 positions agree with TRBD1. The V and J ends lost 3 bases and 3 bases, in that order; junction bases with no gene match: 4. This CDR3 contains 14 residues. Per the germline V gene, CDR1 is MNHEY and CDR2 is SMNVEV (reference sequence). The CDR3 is CASSFRQGNYEQYF. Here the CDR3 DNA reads TGTGCCAGCAGTTTTAGACAGGGGAACTACGAGCAGTACTTC.

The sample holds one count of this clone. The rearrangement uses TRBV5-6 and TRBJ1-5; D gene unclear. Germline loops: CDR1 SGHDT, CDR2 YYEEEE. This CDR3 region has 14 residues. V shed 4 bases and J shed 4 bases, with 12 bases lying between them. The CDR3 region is CASSLKSWNQPQHF. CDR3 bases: TGTGCCAGCAGCCTGAAATCCTGGAATCAGCCCCAGCATTTT.

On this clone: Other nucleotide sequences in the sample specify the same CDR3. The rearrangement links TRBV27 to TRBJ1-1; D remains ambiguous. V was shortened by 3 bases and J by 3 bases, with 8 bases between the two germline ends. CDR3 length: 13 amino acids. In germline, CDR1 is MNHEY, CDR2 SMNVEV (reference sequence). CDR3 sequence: CASSLGRYTEAFF. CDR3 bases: TGTGCCAGCAGTTTGGGCCGCTACACTGAAGCTTTCTTT.